This entry lists 16 T cell receptor beta chains sequenced from one sample in a study of T-cell memory formation after mild COVID-19. TCRdb fed the 5' RACE reads into MiXCR, producing one record per CDR3 protein. The sample contains roughly 250,000 distinct CDR3 sequences, roughly 15% of which appear only once. Sequencing used PBMCs or a T cell subset sorted from them (not recorded which). The receptors were gathered from a man between 18 and 35 years old who had mild COVID-19 (a few samples of this study predate the infection). Cell type and time point are not known.

The CDR3 protein is CATSKNRERTEAFF. Here the CDR3 DNA reads TGTGCCACCAGTAAAAACAGGGAACGAACTGAAGCTTTCTTT. The chain joins TRBV15 to TRBJ1-1, with D maybe TRBD1 (6 bases). This CDR3 comprises 14 residues. CDR1 and CDR2 (germline): LNHNV, YYDKDF (reference sequence). The V end was cut by 6 bases, the J end by 5 bases, with 16 bases between.

The chain couples TRBV10-3 to TRBJ2-3, with 8 bases lining up with TRBD1. This CDR3 has 14 residues. Germline CDR1 and CDR2: ENHRY and SYGVKD. The V and J ends lost 6 bases and 0 bases, in that order; junction bases with no gene match: 2. CDR3 nucleotides: TGTGCCATCAGCCGGACAGGGAGCACAGATACGCAGTATTTT. This gives the protein CAISRTGSTDTQYF.

The genes are TRBV7-6 and TRBJ1-4; TRBD1 agrees at 9 bases. The CDR3 consists of 16 residues. With 5 bases clipped from V and 6 bases from J, the junction kept 10 bases outside the gene matches. Germline V gene data show CDR1 as SGHVS and CDR2 as FNYEAQ. CDR3 in amino acids: CASSRAPGTGYEKLFF. In nucleotides, the CDR3 is TGTGCCAGCAGCCGGGCCCCCGGGACAGGGTATGAAAAACTGTTTTTT.

The rearrangement joins TRBV20-1 to TRBJ1-6; D ambiguous. The germline V and J ends were trimmed by 6 bases and 2 bases, with 8 bases remaining between them. The length of the CDR3 is 13 residues. Germline CDR1 DFQATT, CDR2 SNEGSKA (reference sequence). The CDR3 sequence is CSASGTYNSPLHF. As DNA, the CDR3 is TGCAGTGCCTCCGGGACCTATAATTCACCCCTCCACTTT.

This clonotype was seen at least ten times. The chain carries TRBV5-1 and TRBJ2-3; D is perhaps TRBD2 (6 bases). V was trimmed by 5 bases and J by 4 bases, leaving 14 bases between them. The CDR3 is 14 amino acids. CDR1 is SGHRS and CDR2 is YFSETQ in the germline V gene. DNA of the CDR3: TGCGCCAGCAGTAGGAGGGGAGGAGCAGATACGCAGTATTTT. It yields the protein CASSRRGGADTQYF.

This clonotype came up a few times. The DNA for the CDR3 is TGTGCCAGCAGTGGAAGAACAGCAGATACGCAGTATTTT. This sequence encodes CASSGRTADTQYF. V usage is TRBV25-1 and J usage is TRBJ2-3; D ambiguous. CDR1 MGHDK and CDR2 SYGVNS come from the germline V gene. V lost 4 bases and J lost 4, with 9 bases in between. The CDR3 covers 13 residues.

This clonotype was detected many times. The chain recombines TRBV6-6 with TRBJ1-2; TRBD1 aligns across 7 bases. The CDR3 is 12 amino acids. Germline V lookup: CDR1 MNHNY, CDR2 SVGAGI (reference sequence). The J segment lost 4 bases and the V segment lost 5 bases, leaving 1 base of the junction unmatched. CDR3 DNA sequence: TGTGCCAGCAGTAACAGGGGCTATGGCTACACCTTC. Translation gives CASSNRGYGYTF.

Note on this clonotype: A read error may produce the germline difference seen at one junction end. V is TRBV12-3 or TRBV12-4 and J is TRBJ1-5; no definite D call. This CDR3 region has 15 residues. In nucleotides, the CDR3 is TGTGCCAGCACCCTAGGTACCTATAGCAATCAGCCCCAGAATTTT. It encodes CASTLGTYSNQPQNF.

This clonotype has ten or more counts. V is TRBV12-3 or TRBV12-4 and J is TRBJ2-7, with 8 nucleotides matching TRBD1. V gave up 6 bases and J gave up 1 base; unmatched junction bases: 8. This CDR3 region has 15 residues. The DNA of the CDR3 is TGTGCCAGCAGCTGGACAGGGAGGTTGTCCTACGAGCAGTACTTC. It translates to CASSWTGRLSYEQYF.

The chain employs TRBV20-1 and TRBJ1-6; D gene unclear. Germline V gene lookup returns CDR1 DFQATT and CDR2 SNEGSKA (reference sequence). Trimming removed 7 bases from V and 3 bases from J, with 13 bases in between. The CDR3 spans 14 residues. The CDR3 sequence: CSGVGGFYNSPLHF. The CDR3 DNA reads TGCAGTGGGGTGGGAGGGTTCTATAATTCACCCCTCCACTTT.

This clonotype was seen only a few times. V and J are TRBV7-2 and TRBJ2-2; D uncertain. V was pared by 4 bases and J by 3 bases, with 9 bases between. This CDR3 comprises 14 residues. Germline V lookup: CDR1 SGHTA, CDR2 FQGNSA. The CDR3 protein is CASSSGPDTGELFF. CDR3 nucleotide sequence: TGTGCCAGCAGCTCCGGACCAGACACCGGGGAGCTGTTTTTT.

The chain links TRBV2 to TRBJ1-2; 7 nucleotides align to TRBD1. There are 16 residues in the CDR3. V gave up 6 bases and J gave up 3 bases; unmatched junction bases: 13. CDR1 and CDR2 (germline): SNHLY, FYNNEI. CDR3 amino acids: CASSVPTLDRDYGYTF. The CDR3 DNA sequence: TGTGCCAGCAGCGTACCGACTCTTGACAGGGACTATGGCTACACCTTC.

The rearrangement joins TRBV4-3 to TRBJ2-7; perhaps D is TRBD1 or TRBD2 (5 bases each). V lost 6 bases to trimming and J lost 2 bases, with 17 bases between them. CDR3 length equals 15 residues. Germline values: CDR1 LGHNA, CDR2 YSLEER. This CDR3 is CASRFLGDGTYEQYF. The CDR3 coding sequence is TGCGCCAGCAGATTTCTAGGGGACGGGACCTACGAGCAGTACTTC.

In this sample, this clonotype turned up many times. The chain joins TRBV11-2 to TRBJ2-1; no reliable D call. V was shortened by 7 bases and J by 0 bases, with 7 bases between the two germline ends. Germline lookup yields CDR1 SGHAT and CDR2 FQNNGV. The CDR3 length is 13 residues. As DNA, the CDR3 is TGTGCCAGCAAGGCGAGCTCCTACAATGAGCAGTTCTTC. Translated: CASKASSYNEQFF.

At least ten counts were recorded for this clonotype. V gene TRBV12-3 or TRBV12-4 combines with J gene TRBJ2-3; possibly TRBD1 for D (6 bases). The V and J ends lost 6 bases and 5 bases respectively, with 15 bases between them. The CDR3 covers 14 residues. The CDR3: CASRRPGVKDTQYF. The DNA for the CDR3 is TGTGCCAGCAGAAGACCAGGGGTTAAAGATACGCAGTATTTT.

This clonotype was counted between two and nine times. The chain recombines TRBV6-2 or TRBV6-3 with TRBJ2-7; perhaps TRBD1 as D (6 bases). Trimming pared 2 bases from V and 3 bases from J, leaving 11 bases between. CDR1 MNHEY and CDR2 SVGEGT come from the germline V gene. The CDR3 spans 14 residues. CDR3 nucleotides: TGTGCCAGCAGTTACGGACCAGGGGTCTACGAGCAGTACTTC. This gives the protein CASSYGPGVYEQYF.